Below are 23 T cell receptor beta chains sequenced from a single sample in a study of lymphopenia after photon versus proton radiotherapy (dated by TCRdb to about 2019). The library was made by the immunoSEQ multiplex PCR assay. This is the immuneACCESS table as TCRdb keeps it, with only in-frame sequences that have V and J called. A part of the clones is gone; compared with another copy, unresolved V genes explain less than half, and the rest is unexplained. In all, the sample holds approximately 29,000 clones, and approximately 80% of those were seen once. The top ten constitute roughly 14% of the sample. The sample consisted of peripheral blood, taken from a patient treated with proton-based radiotherapy. These receptors all stem from a woman in her seventies with pancreatic cancer.

This chain joins TRBV19 and TRBJ2-5, with D hard to call. This CDR3 is built from 16 residues. CDR1 and CDR2 (germline): LNHDA, SQIVND (reference sequence). V shed 5 bases and J shed 0 bases, with 16 bases lying between them. The CDR3 DNA sequence: TGTGCCAGTAGTTCCACGCTGCGCGAGTACCAAGAGACCCAGTACTTC. Translation gives CASSSTLREYQETQYF.

The chain uses TRBV2 and TRBJ2-7, with D unresolved. V was trimmed by 3 bases and J by 3 bases, leaving 12 bases between them. Germline-derived CDR1 and CDR2 are SNHLY and FYNNEI. CDR3 length equals 14 residues. CDR3 residues: CASSEFDSNYEQYF. The CDR3, as DNA: TGTGCCAGCAGTGAGTTTGACTCTAACTACGAGCAGTACTTC.

This clone is a singleton in its sample. The chain's CDR3 is CASSLSADTQYF. In DNA, the CDR3 is TGCGCCAGCAGCTTGTCAGCAGATACGCAGTATTTT. V and J are TRBV5-1 and TRBJ2-3; D gene ambiguous. The V and J ends lost 1 base and 4 bases respectively, with 4 bases between them. CDR3 size: 12 residues. Germline values: CDR1 SGHRS, CDR2 YFSETQ.

The chain carries TRBV4-2 and TRBJ2-5; the D is unclear. The CDR3 is 13 residues long. Germline values: CDR1 LGHNA, CDR2 YNFKEQ. Trimming cost V 2 bases and J 5 bases, with 9 bases left between them. CDR3 DNA sequence: TGTGCCAGCAGCCAACGGGCCAAGGAGACCCAGTACTTC. It yields the protein CASSQRAKETQYF.

The V gene is TRBV19, the J gene TRBJ2-2, with 7 bases fitting TRBD2. The CDR3 totals 15 residues. V lost 2 bases to trimming and J lost 10 bases; unmatched junction nucleotides: 10. Germline V gene data show CDR1 as LNHDA and CDR2 as SQIVND (reference sequence). CDR3 nucleotides: TGTGCCAGTAGTATAAGGCGGCGGGGGAGGGAGGAGCTGTTTTTT. It codes for CASSIRRRGREELFF.

This chain links TRBV4-3 with TRBJ2-1; 7 bases agree with TRBD2. J gave up 8 bases and V 4 bases, and 5 bases lay outside the gene matches. CDR1 is LGHNA and CDR2 is YSLEER in the germline V gene. CDR3 length: 13 residues. The chain's CDR3 is CASSPFAGDEQFF. CDR3 coding DNA: TGCGCCAGCAGCCCGTTTGCGGGAGATGAGCAGTTCTTC.

The V and J genes are TRBV7-8 and TRBJ1-1; D call uncertain. CDR1 is SGHVS, CDR2 FQNEAQ, per germline. The CDR3 runs to 13 residues. With 3 bases removed from V and 1 base from J, the gap between germline ends came to 6 bases. DNA for the CDR3: TGTGCCAGCAGCTTTGGGGAGAACACTGAAGCTTTCTTT. Its translation is CASSFGENTEAFF.

CDR3 sequence: CASSLVGRYSYEQYF. The CDR3 nucleotides read TGTGCCAGCAGCTTAGTGGGGCGCTACTCCTACGAGCAGTACTTC. The gene calls are TRBV11-3 and TRBJ2-7; D might be TRBD1 (5 bases). This CDR3 contains 15 residues. V gave up 1 base and J gave up 0 bases, with 10 bases separating them. Germline CDR1 is SGHNT and CDR2 is YENEEA. Drawing the rest from reference TRBV11-3 and TRBJ2-7, the complete variable domain is EAGVVQSPRYKIIEKKQPVAFWCNPISGHNTLYWYLQNLGQGPELLIRYENEEAVDDSQLPKDRFSAERLKGVDSTLKIQPAELGDSAVYLCASSLVGRYSYEQYFGPGTRLTVT.

V and J are TRBV29-1 and TRBJ1-2, with D tentatively TRBD1 (5 bases). Trimming removed 3 bases from V and 1 base from J, with 9 bases in between. Per the germline V gene, CDR1 is SQVTM and CDR2 is ANQGSEA. There are 13 residues in the CDR3. CDR3 sequence reads: CSVEVGLNYGYTF. The CDR3 DNA follows: TGCAGCGTTGAGGTGGGGCTTAACTATGGCTACACCTTC.

This chain uses TRBV7-2 with TRBJ2-7; D gene ambiguous. The CDR3 consists of 15 residues. V was trimmed by 3 bases and J by 0 bases, leaving 12 bases between them. Germline V lookup: CDR1 SGHTA, CDR2 FQGNSA. The CDR3 DNA follows: TGTGCCAGCAGCTTTAACGCGCTGAGCTCCTACGAGCAGTACTTC. As protein: CASSFNALSSYEQYF.

In this sample, this clone turned up once. The V gene is TRBV28, the J gene TRBJ2-7; 9 bases are a match to TRBD1. The CDR3 extends over 16 amino acids. Germline-derived CDR1 and CDR2 are MDHEN and SYDVKM. Trimming cost V 6 bases and J 0 bases; bases outside gene matches: 9. For the CDR3, the DNA is TGTGCCAGCAGGGGGGGGACAGGGCAGGGCTCCTACGAGCAGTACTTC. Its protein product is CASRGGTGQGSYEQYF.

This clone has only one observation. V gene TRBV5-1 combines with J gene TRBJ2-7; 13 bases are shared with TRBD2. From germline, CDR1 is SGHRS and CDR2 YFSETQ. The V gene end was trimmed by 0 bases and the J gene end by 0 bases; junction bases not matched to a gene: 0. This CDR3 is 16 amino acids long. The CDR3 DNA follows: TGCGCCAGCAGCTTGGGGACTAGCGGGAGCTCCTACGAGCAGTACTTC. It codes for CASSLGTSGSSYEQYF.

The chain carries TRBV19 and TRBJ1-5; D is perhaps TRBD1 (6 bases). The V gene's germline CDR1 is LNHDA and CDR2 SQIVND (reference sequence). Deletions cut 7 bases from V and 9 bases from J, with 19 bases between. This CDR3 is built from 14 residues. The CDR3 protein is CASNLEGGMGPQHF. The CDR3 nucleotides are TGTGCCAGTAATCTCGAAGGGGGAATGGGGCCCCAGCATTTT.

DNA of the CDR3: TGTGCCAGCAGTTACCCGTCGGGACAGGGGGCCTCTGAAGCTTTCTTT. Protein sequence: CASSYPSGQGASEAFF. The chain links TRBV6-6 to TRBJ1-1, with 12 bases lining up with TRBD1. The CDR3 is 16 amino acids. Germline assignment: CDR1 MNHNY and CDR2 SVGAGI (reference sequence). V shed 2 bases and J 6 bases; nucleotides not matched to a gene: 7.

The chain links TRBV29-1 to TRBJ1-2; D is undetermined. CDR3 length: 11 residues. The germline CDR1 and CDR2 sequences are SQVTM and ANQGSEA. The V and J ends lost 5 bases and 2 bases respectively, with 6 bases between them. The CDR3 DNA reads TGCAGCGTTCACATAAACTATGGCTACACCTTC. Amino acid sequence: CSVHINYGYTF.

V gene TRBV9 combines with J gene TRBJ2-2; D is possibly TRBD2 (6 bases). Trimming took 1 base from V and 2 from J, leaving 9 bases between them. CDR3 length equals 15 residues. Germline values: CDR1 SGDLS, CDR2 YYNGEE. The DNA of the CDR3 is TGTGCCAGCAGCGTAAATAGCGGTAACACCGGGGAGCTGTTTTTT. Its translation: CASSVNSGNTGELFF.

The rearrangement uses TRBV20-1 and TRBJ2-5; D uncertain. This CDR3 comprises 10 residues. In germline, CDR1 is DFQATT, CDR2 SNEGSKA (reference sequence). The V gene lost 4 bases and the J gene lost 7 bases, with 7 bases spanning the gap. The CDR3 bases are TGCAGTGCTAAAGATGCGACCCAGTACTTC. Translated, it gives CSAKDATQYF.

The V and J genes are TRBV5-1 and TRBJ2-3; TRBD2 matches at 13 bases. V lost 4 bases to trimming and J lost 0 bases; unmatched junction nucleotides: 11. The germline V gene has CDR1 SGHRS and CDR2 YFSETQ. This CDR3 contains 19 residues. CDR3 protein: CASSALAGGPSTSTDTQYF. In nucleotides, the CDR3 is TGCGCCAGCAGCGCACTAGCGGGAGGGCCATCGACTAGCACAGATACGCAGTATTTT. Filled out from reference TRBV5-1 and TRBJ2-3, the complete variable domain reads KAGVTQTPRYLIKTRGQQVTLSCSPISGHRSVSWYQQTPGQGLQFLFEYFSETQRNKGNFPGRFSGRQFSNSRSEMNVSTLELGDSALYLCASSALAGGPSTSTDTQYFGPGTRLTVL.

The rearrangement uses TRBV30 and TRBJ2-1, with D tentatively TRBD1 (5 bases). Germline-derived CDR1 and CDR2 are GTSNPN and SVGIG (reference sequence). The CDR3 has 14 residues. V was pared by 5 bases and J by 6 bases, with 17 bases between. CDR3 sequence: CAWATWGLGNEQFF. DNA for the CDR3: TGTGCCTGGGCGACCTGGGGCCTAGGCAATGAGCAGTTCTTC.

V and J are TRBV15 and TRBJ2-3; TRBD2 matches 9 bases. The germline gives CDR1 LNHNV, CDR2 YYDKDF (reference sequence). V lost 1 base to trimming and J lost 3 bases; unmatched junction nucleotides: 5. CDR3 size: 16 residues. The CDR3 protein is CATSRARGLATDTQYF. CDR3 sequence (DNA): TGTGCCACCAGCAGAGCGAGAGGACTAGCGACAGATACGCAGTATTTT.

The V and J genes are TRBV5-4 and TRBJ1-4, with D unresolved. Trimming removed 5 bases at V and 0 bases at J, with 11 bases between. This CDR3 has 15 residues. Germline V gene sequence: CDR1 SGHNT, CDR2 YYREEE (reference sequence). The CDR3 DNA reads as TGTGCCAGCAGAGACGGGCCTTCAACTAATGAAAAACTGTTTTTT. It codes for CASRDGPSTNEKLFF.

V is TRBV29-1 and J is TRBJ2-7; 9 positions match TRBD1. The ends lost 5 bases at V and 5 bases at J; junction bases unmatched: 4. This CDR3 region has 12 residues. CDR1 SQVTM and CDR2 ANQGSEA come from the germline V gene. CDR3 nucleotides: TGCAGCGTTCGACAGGGGGTTAACGAGCAGTACTTC. Residues: CSVRQGVNEQYF.

The DNA of the CDR3 is TGTGCCACCGCTCCGGGACTAGCGGCCGACAATGAGCAGTTCTTC. The encoded protein is CATAPGLAADNEQFF. The J gene is TRBJ2-1, the V gene TRBV6-6, with 11 bases fitting TRBD2. The CDR3 loop spans 15 amino acids. From germline, CDR1 is MNHNY and CDR2 SVGAGI (reference sequence). Trimming removed 10 bases from V and 5 bases from J; junction bases left unmatched: 10.